Listed below are T cell receptor beta chains from one sample, sequenced in a study of molecular identifiers for immune sequencing clone quantification. TCRdb reanalysed the PCR reads using MiXCR and keeps one entry per CDR3 protein. The sample lists 460,000 or so distinct CDR3 sequences; roughly a fifth were seen once. Sequences were obtained from naive CD8+ T cells from blood, with Jurkat cell RNA spiked in. Receptor source: a human donor in good health. Some libraries in this study had Jurkat cell RNA spiked in. Each CDR3 is given with its conserved first and last residue. The D gene is left open where the match is weak. The size of a clone is reported for some rows only, either as once, few or many, or as a class for expanded clones.

V,D,size,J,CDR3,DNA
TRBV27,TRBD1,many,TRBJ2-7,CASSLSGQGVVYEQYF,TGTGCCAGCAGTTTATCTGGCCAGGGGGTGGTCTACGAGCAGTACTTC
TRBV19,TRBD2,.,TRBJ2-5,CASTPGLAEPETQYF,TGTGCCAGTACGCCGGGACTAGCGGAGCCGGAGACCCAGTACTTC
TRBV7-2,TRBD1,few,TRBJ1-6,CASSVEHYRGDSLHF,TGTGCCAGCAGCGTAGAACATTACAGGGGGGATTCCCTCCACTTT
TRBV5-6,.,.,TRBJ2-7,CASSPRDFSYEQYF,TGTGCCAGCAGCCCGCGGGACTTCTCCTACGAGCAGTACTTC
TRBV5-4,.,many,TRBJ2-6,CASSLDGIGGANVLTF,TGTGCCAGCAGCTTGGATGGGATTGGTGGGGCCAACGTCCTGACTTTC
TRBV24-1,.,many,TRBJ1-5,CATSDLTGYGQHF,TGTGCCACCAGTGATTTGACGGGTTACGGCCAGCATTTT
TRBV27,TRBD2,.,TRBJ2-7,CASSLSPSGSRYEQYF,TGTGCCAGCAGTTTATCGCCTAGCGGGAGTAGGTACGAGCAGTACTTC
TRBV11-2,TRBD2,many,TRBJ2-3,CASSRRPLEREKDTQYF,TGTGCCAGCAGCCGTAGACCTCTAGAGCGGGAGAAAGATACGCAGTATTTT
TRBV27,TRBD1,few,TRBJ2-1,CASSLPTGASYNEQFF,TGTGCCAGCAGTTTACCAACAGGGGCCTCCTACAATGAGCAGTTCTTC
TRBV12-3/TRBV12-4,.,many,TRBJ2-1,CASSPHGRSYNEQFF,TGTGCCAGCAGCCCACACGGACGCTCCTACAATGAGCAGTTCTTC
TRBV3-1,.,many,TRBJ1-1,CASSQDTASTFF,TGTGCCAGCAGCCAAGATACGGCCTCAACTTTCTTT
TRBV12-3/TRBV12-4,TRBD1,many,TRBJ2-7,CASSWGQATYEQYF,TGTGCCAGCAGTTGGGGACAGGCCACCTACGAGCAGTACTTC
TRBV7-9,.,.,TRBJ2-2,CASSSWAGEATGELFF,TGTGCCAGCAGCTCGTGGGCAGGGGAGGCCACCGGGGAGCTGTTTTTT
TRBV6-2/TRBV6-3,.,few,TRBJ1-1,CASSGEQKYTEAFF,TGTGCCAGCAGTGGTGAACAAAAATACACTGAAGCTTTCTTT
TRBV29-1,.,many,TRBJ2-3,CSVETPPDTQYF,TGCAGCGTTGAAACCCCCCCAGATACGCAGTATTTT